What follows describes a single T cell receptor (beta chain). This table comes from immunoSEQ multiplex PCR, and its TCRdb copy is limited to in-frame clones, with some not included. The table shows some 330,000 clones, with more than 90% occurring only once. The source of the sample is a study of blood T cell repertoires in COVID-19. Study details: The samples span acute and convalescent COVID-19 from the United States, Italy and Spain.

Recovered status applied to Cohort 3 donors who had two consecutive negative PCRs. It also applied to those with clearance or with symptom resolution. The CDR3 is 15 residues long. In germline, CDR1 is SGHNT, CDR2 YENEEA. J lost 7 bases, V lost 4 bases, and 6 bases had no gene match. The specimen sequenced was PBMCs or T cells enriched from blood (not recorded which). This TCR was recovered from a woman aged 25 to 39 who had recovered from COVID-19. The V and J genes are TRBV11-3 and TRBJ2-5; 13 bases fit TRBD2. In DNA form, the CDR3 reads TGTGCCAGCAGCTCTCCGACTAGCGGGGGGAGGACCCAGTACTTC. Its translation: CASSSPTSGGRTQYF.